The source of this TCR beta chain is a study of CD8+ T cells in alopecia areata (dated by TCRdb to 2016 to 2018). Turning to the overall study: Treated patients were enrolled in an open-label pilot trial of oral tofacitinib, 5 to 10 mg twice daily, for moderate-to-severe alopecia areata. Patients received tofacitinib for 6 to 18 months and were then followed off drug for 6 months to check for delayed response and recurrence. The SALT score, which quantifies the percentage of affected scalp surface area, was used to measure disease severity in treated patients. In both human patients and the C3H/HeJ mouse model, the study applied high-throughput TCRbeta sequencing to look at T cell clonal expansion in alopecia areata. In humans, TCRbeta sequencing was performed on scalp tissue and on sorted CD4+ and CD8+ peripheral blood T cells from healthy controls and from patients with patchy or totalis/universalis alopecia areata. Tofacitinib-treated patients had biopsies at baseline and at 4 and 24 weeks of treatment, with a later scalp biopsy in several patients. Scalp clonality was compared among normal scalp (n=4), patchy alopecia areata scalp (n=8), and alopecia totalis/universalis scalp (n=8). RNA came from the PAXgene miRNA kit for fixed scalp, the miRNeasy kit for PBMCs, and the RNeasy kit for mouse skin. TCRbeta CDR3 regions were amplified by immunoSEQ multiplex PCR using 35 Vbeta forward and 13 Jbeta reverse primers.

V has 4 bases trimmed and J has 7 bases trimmed; junction bases matching no gene number 10. The CDR3 spans 16 residues, from the cysteine through the phenylalanine. This entry keeps only the CDR3 DNA: 48 bases, framed from base 1. CDR1 and CDR2 are drawn from the germline V gene: MGHRA, YSYEKL. Overall study outcomes, separate from this receptor: The treated cohort was small, with a single nonresponder, so links between baseline CD8+ expansion and response need larger studies. Shared TCR sequences between patients were less evident than in mice, which may be partly attributable to HLA diversity in the patient population. Resident alphabeta T cells in normal human skin are also sequenced, complicating scalp TCR repertoire analysis, unlike mouse skin dominated by gammadelta T cells. Compared with normal scalp, lesional scalp, particularly in alopecia totalis/universalis, had higher clonality and more expanded CD8+ clones, which suggests antigenic drive. Scalp clonality and the number of expanded CD8+ clones among the top 100 scalp clones were significantly decreased by tofacitinib. Many expanded lesional clones persisted in scalp and blood during tofacitinib treatment, which may partly explain relapse after stopping treatment.

Concerning this clone: What this receptor recognizes is not known. Base qualities are missing; no much larger clone stands one base away.

Library method: the immunoSEQ multiplex PCR assay. RNA was extracted from all samples and reverse transcribed into cDNA, which served as template for TCR sequencing. First-strand cDNA was synthesized using SuperScript III with a 2:1 mix of oligo-dT and random hexamers. A synthetic immune receptor repertoire was used to measure amplification bias, and any remaining bias was corrected computationally. The study's own analysis went as follows. Raw reads were preprocessed to remove errors, and CDR3 was defined according to IMGT conventions as the region from the conserved cysteine to phenylalanine. Clonality was computed as 1 minus the Shannon entropy, with the entropy normalized by log2 of the number of productive unique TCRs. CD4 or CD8 identity of scalp clones was inferred by cross-referencing scalp TCRbeta sequences with sorted blood CD4 and CD8 repertoires. The clones in this table, taken by TCRdb from immuneACCESS, are in-frame only. Not every clone is retained; where verified, under half of the shortfall comes from an unresolved V gene, and the cause of the rest is unknown. D and trimming come from the DNA, and the V and J calls and clone size come from that table. The sample has about 4,400 clones on record, 63% of them singletons. The ten largest account for approximately 10% of the sample.

According to the study, the label for this sample's time point signals: less than five weeks on oral tofacitinib. Sample treatment or condition, as interpreted from the label and publication: oral pan-JAK inhibitor, 5-10 mg twice daily. Lesional scalp punch biopsies and peripheral blood were collected from alopecia areata patients. Scalp biopsies from humans were placed right away in PAXgene tissue containers for fixation. The clonotype comes from a human donor with alopecia areata. Rearrangement joined TRBV4-1 to TRBJ2-2; TRBD2 aligns with 9 central bases. Here the sequenced sample was skin, taken at week 4, from a patient treated with tofacitinib. Read as DNA, the sequence is TGCGCCAGCAGCCTTCCACGGGCGGGGGGGCGCGGGGAGCTGTTTTTT. Its coded protein is CASSLPRAGGRGELFF.